Included here is one TCR beta chain sequence, with context. Its antigen has not been determined. The data originate from a study of cytomegalovirus exposure and HLA in healthy donors (dated by TCRdb to the late 2010s). For the wider study: An earlier analysis of approximately 640 of the donors reported 250 to 300 Gb of sequence data and about 100 million unique TCR beta sequences from 150 million to 200 million T cells. Around 330 gigabases of sequencing data and 70 million to 100 million unique TCR sequences made up an early release that covered fewer than 650 HLA-typed donors. Of the roughly 430 genotyped donors, approximately 83% fell in the genetic ancestry cluster associated with self-reported Caucasian donors. The aim of the study was to test whether cataloging public T cell receptors could identify signatures of past pathogen exposure. The study used immunosequencing to profile the T cell repertoires of approximately 630 subjects and linked those repertoires to cytomegalovirus serostatus. Besides the first cohort of approximately 670 subjects, a separate validation cohort made up of 120 or so different subjects was used. To predict cytomegalovirus infection status, the study combined high-throughput TCR immunosequencing, statistical association of individual TCRs with disease status, and machine learning. To study patterns of TCR occurrence, a later analysis re-analyzed previously published TCR beta repertoires from 666 donors and added high-resolution HLA genotyping. Rather than drawing on any new phenotypic data, the later analysis identified candidate immune exposures from TCR beta sequences and the way those sequences occurred across donors. An earlier analysis of around 540 of the donors applied high-throughput TCR beta sequencing to assess whether each TCR beta V gene segment acted as functional or pseudogenic. Donor age, sex, ethnicity and CMV serostatus were compiled alongside the repertoire data. A later genetic analysis used genome-wide SNP genotypes for about three fifths of the 666 donors, treating that subset as a discovery cohort. Every discovery cohort repertoire had been produced on one sequencing platform. HLA typing covered class I and class II loci at four-digit resolution. The number of donors typed differed by locus, with roughly 620-630 for A, B, C, DRB1 and DQB1, around 520 for DQA1, 600 to 610 for DPA1, and approximately 470 for DPB1. A handful of DR-DQ haplotypes were handled as single units for association and clustering because linkage in the cohort was strong. Among about 370 genotyped donors of the cohort, an average of about 240,000 unique TCR beta nucleotide sequences was sequenced per donor, of which roughly 18% were non-productive.

The library was produced with the immunoSEQ multiplex PCR assay. For the multiplex PCR, a mixture combining 60 forward primers for TCR Vbeta segments and 13 reverse primers for TCR Jbeta segments was used. The CDR3 region of rearranged TCR beta genes was amplified from genomic DNA with a multiplex PCR assay. Amplified TCR beta libraries were sequenced as 87-base-pair reads on the Illumina HiSeq System. The authors' analysis ran thus. Across the 666 repertoires, a later analysis counted roughly 84 million unique TCR beta chains, about 10 million of which were shared by at least two donors. A nearest-neighbor algorithm error-corrected the raw reads and collapsed the reads into unique sequences, merging closely related sequences to remove PCR and sequencing errors. Alignment of CDR3 sequences to IMGT reference sequences was used to assign V, D and J gene segments. Each retained sequence needed at least a six-nucleotide match to both a V gene segment and a J gene segment. A rearrangement was called productive if the CDR3 had no stop codons and remained in frame with V and J, and every other rearrangement was called non-productive. CDR3 was defined according to IMGT convention as the region running from the second conserved V-encoded cysteine to the conserved J-encoded phenylalanine. In an earlier analysis of approximately 500 of the donors, sequences lacking an unambiguous match to a single V gene segment were excluded. An earlier analysis of under 750 of the donors called V segments functional above 56.7% productive rearrangements and segregating when the between-donor standard deviation exceeded 5%. A statistical classification framework was developed to diagnose cytomegalovirus status using the catalog of TCR beta chain sequences. In a later analysis, TCR nucleotide sequences were compared against IMGT/GENE-DB human TR gene sequences so that V and J genes could be assigned. The TCRdist pipeline was used in a later analysis to assign CDR3 sequences and most-parsimonious VDJ recombination scenarios. A later analysis defined each TCR beta chain by its CDR3 amino acid sequence plus V-gene family, and excluded reads lacking a unique V-gene family. As a way to deal with suspected cross-contamination and a sequencing artifact, a later analysis dropped hundreds of nucleotide sequences that were highly shared and had low generation probability. For each public chain, a later analysis derived a clonal expansion index from normalized ranks of inferred template counts within each repertoire. Generation probabilities in a later analysis came from a VDJ recombination model fitted to out-of-frame rearrangements, and those results were checked against IGoR. In a later analysis, hypergeometric tests were used to score TCR-TCR, TCR-HLA and TCR-CMV co-occurrence, with a repertoire-size bias correction applied to TCR pairs. False discovery rates were estimated in a later analysis by permuting HLA or CMV assignments 20 times. In a later analysis, co-occurring TCRs were grouped with DBSCAN, and TCRdist sequence similarity was added when clustering was performed within HLA-allele-positive subsets. For co-occurrence clustering, repertoires with fewer than 30,000 or more than 120,000 public chains were excluded, along with five repertoires with anomalous nucleotide sharing. Imported from immuneACCESS, the table was reduced by TCRdb to in-frame sequences with V and J called. These copies leave out some clones; in studies compared against another copy, an unresolved V gene accounts for under half, and the cause of the remainder is not known. That table furnishes V, J and clone size, whereas the DNA furnished D and trimming. The sample table includes 200,000 or so clones. The ten largest clones take up almost 0.75% of the sample.

The paper's findings and limits, for the study overall: While some public TCRs were present in many individuals, most TCR sequences turned up only very rarely across donors. A later genetic analysis associated a missense DCLRE1C variant with V-gene and J-gene trimming of TCR beta chains, and an independent cohort replicated the association. At a false discovery rate of 0.05, a later analysis linked fewer than 20,000 TCR beta sequences to specific HLA alleles. In an earlier analysis of more than 450 of the donors, most TCR beta V segments were observed in productive rearrangements about 87% or about 30% of the time, broadly matching IMGT annotations. Linkage disequilibrium might explain the correlated functional status among segregating V segments, but an unknown experimental factor could not be ruled out. A further reported finding was that TCR beta sequences accurately predicted the HLA-A and HLA-B alleles for most subjects in the first cohort. Because HLA typing was unavailable for some donors at each locus, only the typed subset was used in association tests. This cohort had only TCR beta chains sequenced, and the lack of alpha or paired-chain data limited which features could be detected. The study gave a list of under 200 TCR beta chains associated with cytomegalovirus. Compared with the roughly 720-donor mean, donors in an Asian-associated ancestry cluster had fewer N-insertions in productive TCRs, according to a later genetic analysis. The classifier was reported to diagnose cytomegalovirus status with high specificity and sensitivity in both the original and validation cohorts. Three of the identified cytomegalovirus-associated TCR beta chains were confirmed in vitro to be specific for cytomegalovirus antigens. Roughly uniform sequencing depth across donors was assumed in presence/absence analyses, although this assumption may not hold. A later analysis found that most CMV-associated TCR beta chains appeared HLA-restricted, with HLA associations seemingly driven largely by CMV exposure. Because the 87-base-pair reads could not distinguish some IMGT-functional V segments, including TRBV6-2 and TRBV6-3, those segments were excluded. A later analysis found that HLA-associated TCR beta chains were more clonally expanded and had lower generation probabilities than equally common non-associated chains. The authors suggested that the approach could potentially be extended to other disease states and immunological phenotypes. In a later analysis, TCR association rates were found to vary across HLA loci, with the most associated TCRs seen for DRB1 alleles and the fewest for HLA-C alleles. Because counts were too low, about 15 rarely observed V segments, including chromosome 9 orphons, were left out of the earlier analysis of some 600 of the donors. The sequencing pipeline was judged likely to have produced a cluster of highly shared sequence variants as a technical artifact. Strong co-occurrence of HLA alleles, especially DR and DQ, made assigning TCR associations to individual alleles difficult. CMV serostatus was the only immune exposure information available for the cohort. According to a later analysis, parvovirus B19, influenza, CMV and Epstein-Barr virus appeared linked to several top co-occurrence clusters.

From the cysteine up to the phenylalanine, the CDR3 has a length of 14 residues. Kept here is only the CDR3 DNA, which spans 42 bases and is read in frame from base 1. CDR1 and CDR2 (SGHTA, FQGNSA) derive from the germline V gene. The cohort consisted of some 730 healthy bone marrow donors. At the time of sampling, all cohort members were nominally healthy, though unrecorded immune exposures were likely present. The donor was CMV seronegative and belonged to the group of 380 or so seronegative cohort members. Every donor gave a peripheral blood sample, and the peripheral blood mononuclear cells from that sample were used for TCR beta sequencing. The Qiagen DNeasy Blood Extraction Kit was used to extract genomic DNA from the blood cell samples.

The TCR originated in a boy younger than 18 in good health and CMV-seronegative. The sequence is built from TRBV7-2 and TRBJ2-5; TRBD1 could be the D gene, as 6 bases match. The assigned J gene may be wrong: the sequence end matches TRBJ2-7 better. The sample comprised PBMCs. The CDR3 protein: CASSLYQGLNEQYF. The sequenced DNA is TGTGCCAGCAGCTTATATCAGGGGTTGAACGAGCAGTACTTC.